Given below is one TCR beta chain in context. Produced via immunoSEQ multiplex PCR; TCRdb's table is partial and in-frame only. The data show around 92,000 clones, with 85% to 95% seen just once and 0.99% held by the top ten. The data were taken from a study of T cell changes during pregnancy in multiple sclerosis. This CDR3 comprises 15 residues. CDR1 is SGHRS, CDR2 YFSETQ, per germline. Trimming shortened V by 0 bases and J by 6 bases, and 12 bases separated the two germline ends. This receptor was identified in a female donor with multiple sclerosis, enrolled in a pregnancy study. The specimen comprised peripheral blood, sampled after pregnancy. The chain combines TRBV5-1 with TRBJ2-2, with D uncertain. This CDR3 reads CASSLAKSPAGELFF. CDR3 sequence (DNA): TGCGCCAGCAGCTTGGCCAAGAGCCCCGCCGGGGAGCTGTTTTTT.